The 9 T cell receptor beta chains in this list originate from one sample, sequenced in a study of blood T cells in healthy people across ages. Together with a sample-barcoded 5' primer, a J-beta primer mix was included in a second PCR lasting 7 to 11 cycles. TCRdb reanalysed the 5' RACE reads using MiXCR and keeps one entry per CDR3 protein. This sample yields around 710,000 distinct CDR3 sequences, of which around 40% are seen a single time; more than 20% belongs to the top ten. Sequencing input: blood. These TCRs come from a woman aged 55-69 years in good health.

CDR3: CSAIDRGGEKLFF. The CDR3 DNA is TGCAGCGCCATTGACAGGGGTGGTGAAAAACTGTTTTTT. This sequence joins TRBV29-1 and TRBJ1-4; 8 nucleotides match TRBD1. J lost 7 bases, V lost 7 bases, and 8 bases had no gene match. The V gene's germline CDR1 is SQVTM and CDR2 ANQGSEA. The CDR3 length is 13 residues.

The chain combines TRBV2 with TRBJ2-7; perhaps TRBD2 as D (5 bases). The CDR3 contains 14 residues. Trimming took off 2 bases at V and 5 bases at J, with 13 bases between the two ends. Looked up from germline, CDR1 is SNHLY and CDR2 is FYNNEI. This CDR3 reads CASSESSMADEQYF. The CDR3 DNA is TGTGCCAGCAGTGAATCTAGCATGGCGGACGAGCAGTACTTC.

This clonotype was detected many times. This chain links TRBV18 with TRBJ2-5, with 7 bases identical to TRBD1. Per germline, CDR1 KGHSH and CDR2 LQKENI. V shed 6 bases and J 2 bases; nucleotides not matched to a gene: 6. This CDR3 has 14 amino acids. CDR3 sequence: CASSTSGGQETQYF. As DNA, the CDR3 is TGTGCCAGCTCTACATCAGGGGGACAAGAGACCCAGTACTTC.

The gene calls are TRBV28 and TRBJ2-7, with 10 positions matching TRBD1. The J call may not be correct, given that the DNA end is closer to TRBJ2-5. Germline-derived CDR1 and CDR2 are MDHEN and SYDVKM. There are 15 residues in the CDR3. The CDR3 loop reads CASRLRDRGVETQYF. CDR3 DNA sequence: TGTGCCAGCAGACTCCGGGACAGGGGTGTGGAGACCCAGTACTTC.

This clonotype was counted at least ten times. The rearrangement uses TRBV20-1 and TRBJ2-7; TRBD1 matches 7 bases. V was clipped by 3 bases and J by 6 bases; unmatched bases: 8. The CDR3 runs 13 residues. Germline CDR1 reads DFQATT; CDR2 reads SNEGSKA (reference sequence). CDR3 region: CSASQTGTPEQYF. In nucleotides, the CDR3 is TGCAGTGCTAGTCAGACAGGGACCCCCGAGCAGTACTTC.

There are a few counts of this clonotype. The CDR3 here is CASSRAVTDTQYF. CDR3 nucleotide sequence: TGTGCCAGCAGCCGAGCGGTCACAGATACGCAGTATTTT. The chain has TRBV7-3 and TRBJ2-3, with D possibly being TRBD2 (5 bases). Germline-derived CDR1 and CDR2 are SGHTA and FQGTGA. With 5 bases removed from V and 2 bases from J, the gap between germline ends came to 8 bases. The length of the CDR3 is 13 residues.

J is TRBJ2-7 and V is TRBV12-3 or TRBV12-4; D is unclear. The CDR3 runs to 15 residues. V was shortened by 5 bases and J by 0 bases, with 14 bases between the two germline ends. The DNA for the CDR3 is TGTGCCAGCAGTCCGGCCTGGGAAACCTCCTACGAGCAGTACTTC. Protein product: CASSPAWETSYEQYF.

This chain connects TRBV7-9 to TRBJ2-3; D perhaps matches TRBD1 (5 bases). V gave up 5 bases and J gave up 2 bases, with 8 bases separating them. The CDR3 sequence is 13 residues long. The germline CDR1 and CDR2 sequences are SEHNR and FQNEAQ (reference sequence). The chain's CDR3 is CASSRQPTDTQYF. For the CDR3, the DNA is TGTGCCAGCAGCCGACAGCCCACAGATACGCAGTATTTT.

With respect to this clonotype: This clone may be a read error of a much larger clone one base away. Because the CDR3's place on the DNA is in doubt, the DNA is left out and the CDR3 is given as listed by TCRdb. The chain uses TRBV12-3 or TRBV12-4 and TRBJ2-1; the table's TRBD2 call for D was not verified on the DNA. Ends included, the CDR3 has 15 residues. This CDR3 is CASSLGTGVADEQFF.